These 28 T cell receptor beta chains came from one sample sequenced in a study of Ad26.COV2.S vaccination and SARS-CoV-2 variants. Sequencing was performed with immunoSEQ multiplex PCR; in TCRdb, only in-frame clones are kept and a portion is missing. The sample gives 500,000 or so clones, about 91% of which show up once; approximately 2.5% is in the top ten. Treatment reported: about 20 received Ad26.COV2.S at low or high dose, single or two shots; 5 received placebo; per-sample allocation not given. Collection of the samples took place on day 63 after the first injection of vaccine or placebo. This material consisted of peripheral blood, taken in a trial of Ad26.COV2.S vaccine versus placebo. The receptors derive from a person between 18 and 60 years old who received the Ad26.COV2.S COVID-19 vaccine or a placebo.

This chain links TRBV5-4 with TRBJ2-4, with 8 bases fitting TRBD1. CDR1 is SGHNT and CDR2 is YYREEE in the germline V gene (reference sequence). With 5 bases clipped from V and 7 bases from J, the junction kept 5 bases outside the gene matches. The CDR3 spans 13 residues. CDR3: CASSRQGMNIQYF. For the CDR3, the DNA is TGTGCCAGCAGTAGACAGGGGATGAACATTCAGTACTTC.

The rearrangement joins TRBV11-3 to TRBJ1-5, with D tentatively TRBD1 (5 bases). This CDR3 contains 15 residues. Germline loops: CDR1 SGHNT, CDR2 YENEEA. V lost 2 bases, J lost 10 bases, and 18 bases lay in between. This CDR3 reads CASSLQPCTGLPQHF. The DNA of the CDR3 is TGTGCCAGCAGCTTACAGCCCTGCACAGGTTTACCCCAGCATTTT.

DNA of the CDR3: TGTGCCAGCTCAGCGGGACAGGCCGCGGCGGGCACTGAAGCTTTCTTT. Its protein is CASSAGQAAAGTEAFF. The V call is TRBV18, the J call TRBJ1-1; TRBD1 aligns across 8 bases. There are 16 residues in the CDR3. V shed 5 bases, J shed 4 bases, and the junction held 12 bases outside the gene matches. Germline V gene data show CDR1 as KGHSH and CDR2 as LQKENI.

The DNA of the CDR3 is TGTGCCATCAGTCGGGGCGGGAGTCCCCCAGTTGGGACAGATACGCAGTATTTT. Its protein is CAISRGGSPPVGTDTQYF. The chain is built from TRBV10-3 and TRBJ2-3; 7 bases agree with TRBD2. The CDR3 extends over 18 amino acids. Losses at the gene ends were 5 bases for V and 3 bases for J; bases not matched to a gene: 17. From germline, CDR1 is ENHRY and CDR2 SYGVKD.

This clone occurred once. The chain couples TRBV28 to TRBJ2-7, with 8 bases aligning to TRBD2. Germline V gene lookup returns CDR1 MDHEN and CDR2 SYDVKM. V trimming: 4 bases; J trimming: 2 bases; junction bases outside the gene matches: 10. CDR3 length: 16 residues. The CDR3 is CASSSRGGVGTYEQYF. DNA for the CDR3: TGTGCCAGCAGTTCCCGGGGGGGGGTTGGCACCTACGAGCAGTACTTC.

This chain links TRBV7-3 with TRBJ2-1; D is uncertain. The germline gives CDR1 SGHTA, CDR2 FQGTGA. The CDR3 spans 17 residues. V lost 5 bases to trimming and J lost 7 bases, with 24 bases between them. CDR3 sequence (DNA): TGTGCCAGCAGCCCGAAAGGAGTAGCTCGAGGCTCGAATGAGCAGTTCTTC. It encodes CASSPKGVARGSNEQFF.

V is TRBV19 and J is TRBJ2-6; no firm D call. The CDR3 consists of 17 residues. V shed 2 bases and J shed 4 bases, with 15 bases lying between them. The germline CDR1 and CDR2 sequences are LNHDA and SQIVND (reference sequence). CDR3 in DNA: TGTGCCAGTAGTATAAAAGGGCTCAAGTGGGGGGCCAACGTCCTGACTTTC. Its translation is CASSIKGLKWGANVLTF.

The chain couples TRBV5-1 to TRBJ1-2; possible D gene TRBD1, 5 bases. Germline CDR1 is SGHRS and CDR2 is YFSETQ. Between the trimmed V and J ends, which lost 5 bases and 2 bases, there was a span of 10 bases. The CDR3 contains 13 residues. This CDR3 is CASRNDSNYGYTF. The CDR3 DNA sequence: TGCGCCAGCAGAAATGACAGCAACTATGGCTACACCTTC.

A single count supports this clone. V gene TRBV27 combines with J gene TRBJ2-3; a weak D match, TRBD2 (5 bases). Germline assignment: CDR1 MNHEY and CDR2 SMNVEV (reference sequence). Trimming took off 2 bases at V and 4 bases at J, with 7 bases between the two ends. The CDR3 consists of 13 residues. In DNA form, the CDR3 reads TGTGCCAGCAGTTTAAGGAGGTCAGATACGCAGTATTTT. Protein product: CASSLRRSDTQYF.

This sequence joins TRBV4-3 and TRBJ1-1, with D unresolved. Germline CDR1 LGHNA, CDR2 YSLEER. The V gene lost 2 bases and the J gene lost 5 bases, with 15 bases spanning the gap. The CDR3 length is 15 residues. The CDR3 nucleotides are TGCGCCAGCAGCCAATCCCCCACTACGTATACTGAAGCTTTCTTT. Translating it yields CASSQSPTTYTEAFF.

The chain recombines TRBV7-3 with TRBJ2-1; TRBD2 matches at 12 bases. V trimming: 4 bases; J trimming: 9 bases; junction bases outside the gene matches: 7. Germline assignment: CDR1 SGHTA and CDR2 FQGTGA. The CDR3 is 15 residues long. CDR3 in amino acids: CASSSSLAGGGEQFF. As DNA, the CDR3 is TGTGCCAGCAGCTCATCCCTAGCGGGAGGGGGTGAGCAGTTCTTC.

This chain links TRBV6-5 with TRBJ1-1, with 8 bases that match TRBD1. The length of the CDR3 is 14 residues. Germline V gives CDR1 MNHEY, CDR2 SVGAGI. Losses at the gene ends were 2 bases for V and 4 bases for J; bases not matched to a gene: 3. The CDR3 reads CASSYIQGATEAFF. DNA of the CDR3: TGTGCCAGCAGTTACATTCAGGGGGCCACTGAAGCTTTCTTT.

The CDR3 region has the DNA TGTGCCAGCAGCAGTACAGGGTCGGGAAGCAATCAGCCCCAGCATTTT. It yields the protein CASSSTGSGSNQPQHF. This chain connects TRBV6-2 or TRBV6-3 to TRBJ1-5; TRBD1 might be the D (6 bases). Trimming stripped 6 bases from V and 1 base from J, with 16 bases between. The CDR3 extends over 16 amino acids. CDR1 and CDR2 (germline): MNHEY, SVGEGT.

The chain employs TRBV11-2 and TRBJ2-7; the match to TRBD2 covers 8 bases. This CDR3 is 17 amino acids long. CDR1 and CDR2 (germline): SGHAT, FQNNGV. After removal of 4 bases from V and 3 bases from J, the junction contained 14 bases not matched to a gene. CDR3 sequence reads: CASSSPGLVSVGYEQYV. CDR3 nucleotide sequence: TGTGCCAGCAGCTCACCGGGACTAGTCTCCGTTGGCTACGAGCAGTACGTC.

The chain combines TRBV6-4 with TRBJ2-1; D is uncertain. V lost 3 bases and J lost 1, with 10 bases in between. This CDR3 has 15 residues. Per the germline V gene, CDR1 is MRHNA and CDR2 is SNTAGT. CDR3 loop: CASSEFPNSYNEQFF. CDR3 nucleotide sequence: TGTGCCAGCAGTGAGTTCCCAAATTCCTACAATGAGCAGTTCTTC.

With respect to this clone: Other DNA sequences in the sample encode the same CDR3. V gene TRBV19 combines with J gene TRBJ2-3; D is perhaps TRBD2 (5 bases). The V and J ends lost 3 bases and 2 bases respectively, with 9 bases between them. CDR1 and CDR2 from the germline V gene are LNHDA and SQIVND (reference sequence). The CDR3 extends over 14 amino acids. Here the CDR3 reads CASSIRGFTDTQYF. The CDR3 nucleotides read TGTGCCAGTAGTATTCGAGGGTTCACAGATACGCAGTATTTT.

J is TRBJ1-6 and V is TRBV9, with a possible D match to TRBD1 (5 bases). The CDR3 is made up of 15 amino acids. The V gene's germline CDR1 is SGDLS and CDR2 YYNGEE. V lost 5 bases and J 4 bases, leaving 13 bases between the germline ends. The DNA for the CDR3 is TGTGCCAGCAGGGCCGACAGCGGATATAATTCACCCCTCCACTTT. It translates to CASRADSGYNSPLHF.

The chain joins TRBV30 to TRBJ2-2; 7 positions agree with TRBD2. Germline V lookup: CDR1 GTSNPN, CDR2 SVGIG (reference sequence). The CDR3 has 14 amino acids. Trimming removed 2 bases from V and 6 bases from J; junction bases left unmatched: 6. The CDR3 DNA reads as TGTGCCTGGAGTTCCGGACTAGTACCCGGGGAGCTGTTTTTT. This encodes CAWSSGLVPGELFF.

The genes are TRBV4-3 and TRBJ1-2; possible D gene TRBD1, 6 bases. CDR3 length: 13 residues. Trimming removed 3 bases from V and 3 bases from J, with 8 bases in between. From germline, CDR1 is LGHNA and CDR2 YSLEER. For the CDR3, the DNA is TGCGCCAGCAGCCACAGGGGTGACTATGGCTACACCTTC. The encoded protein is CASSHRGDYGYTF.

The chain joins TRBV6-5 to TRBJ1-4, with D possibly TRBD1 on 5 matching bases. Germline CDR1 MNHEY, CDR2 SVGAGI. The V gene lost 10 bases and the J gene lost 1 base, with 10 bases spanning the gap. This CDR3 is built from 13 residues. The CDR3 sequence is CAKKGLTNEKLFF. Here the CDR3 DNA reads TGTGCCAAAAAGGGGTTAACTAATGAAAAACTGTTTTTT.

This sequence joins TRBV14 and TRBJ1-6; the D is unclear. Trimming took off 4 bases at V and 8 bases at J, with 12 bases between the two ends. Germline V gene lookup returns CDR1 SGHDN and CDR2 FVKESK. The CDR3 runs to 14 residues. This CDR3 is CASSPPDGYSPLHF. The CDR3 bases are TGTGCCAGCAGCCCCCCGGACGGTTATTCACCCCTCCACTTT. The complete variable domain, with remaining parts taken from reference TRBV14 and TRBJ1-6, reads EAGVTQFPSHSVIEKGQTVTLRCDPISGHDNLYWYRRVMGKEIKFLLHFVKESKQDESGMPNNRFLAERTGGTYSTLKVQPAELEDSGVYFCASSPPDGYSPLHFGNGTRLTVT.

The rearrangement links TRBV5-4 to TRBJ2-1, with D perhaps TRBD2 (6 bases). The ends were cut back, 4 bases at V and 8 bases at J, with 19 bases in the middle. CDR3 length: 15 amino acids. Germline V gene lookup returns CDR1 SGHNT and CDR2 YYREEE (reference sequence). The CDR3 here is CASSPPWGTGDEQFF. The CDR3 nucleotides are TGTGCCAGCAGCCCCCCGTGGGGGACGGGGGATGAGCAGTTCTTC. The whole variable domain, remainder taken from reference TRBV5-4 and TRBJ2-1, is ETGVTQSPTHLIKTRGQQVTLRCSSQSGHNTVSWYQQALGQGPQFIFQYYREEENGRGNFPPRFSGLQFPNYSSELNVNALELDDSALYLCASSPPWGTGDEQFFGPGTRLTVL.

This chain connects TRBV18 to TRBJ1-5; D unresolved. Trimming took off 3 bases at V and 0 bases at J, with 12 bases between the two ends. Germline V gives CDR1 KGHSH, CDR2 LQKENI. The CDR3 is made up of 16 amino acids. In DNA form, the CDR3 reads TGTGCCAGCTCACCCACACAGAGGGATAGCAATCAGCCCCAGCATTTT. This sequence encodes CASSPTQRDSNQPQHF.

CDR3: CASSPHRGQVYGYTF. CDR3 DNA sequence: TGTGCCAGCAGCCCTCATCGGGGACAGGTCTATGGCTACACCTTC. The rearrangement uses TRBV9 and TRBJ1-2; 8 bases align to TRBD1. CDR1 is SGDLS, CDR2 YYNGEE, per germline. The CDR3 runs 15 residues. Trimming at V came to 4 bases and at J to 4 bases, leaving 9 bases not matched to a gene.

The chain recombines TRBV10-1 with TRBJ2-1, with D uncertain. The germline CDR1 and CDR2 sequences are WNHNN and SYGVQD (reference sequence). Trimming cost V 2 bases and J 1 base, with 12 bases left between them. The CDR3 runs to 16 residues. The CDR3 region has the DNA TGCGCCAGCAGTGAGGGGGTTAGTTTGTCCTACAATGAGCAGTTCTTC. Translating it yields CASSEGVSLSYNEQFF.

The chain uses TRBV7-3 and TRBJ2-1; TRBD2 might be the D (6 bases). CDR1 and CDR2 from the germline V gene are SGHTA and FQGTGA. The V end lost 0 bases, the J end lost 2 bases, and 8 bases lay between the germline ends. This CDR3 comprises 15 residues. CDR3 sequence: CASSLTAGTYNEQFF. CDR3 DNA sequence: TGTGCCAGCAGCTTAACGGCGGGGACCTACAATGAGCAGTTCTTC. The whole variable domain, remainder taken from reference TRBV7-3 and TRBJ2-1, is GAGVSQTPSNKVTEKGKYVELRCDPISGHTALYWYRQSLGQGPEFLIYFQGTGAADDSGLPNDRFFAVRPEGSVSTLKIQRTERGDSAVYLCASSLTAGTYNEQFFGPGTRLTVL.

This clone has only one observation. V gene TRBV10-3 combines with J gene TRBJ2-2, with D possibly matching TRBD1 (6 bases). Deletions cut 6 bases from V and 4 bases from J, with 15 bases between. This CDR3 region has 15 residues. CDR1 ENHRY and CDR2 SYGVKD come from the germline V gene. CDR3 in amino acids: CAISFQGRSTGELFF. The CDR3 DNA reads TGTGCCATCAGCTTCCAGGGGCGTAGCACCGGGGAGCTGTTTTTT.

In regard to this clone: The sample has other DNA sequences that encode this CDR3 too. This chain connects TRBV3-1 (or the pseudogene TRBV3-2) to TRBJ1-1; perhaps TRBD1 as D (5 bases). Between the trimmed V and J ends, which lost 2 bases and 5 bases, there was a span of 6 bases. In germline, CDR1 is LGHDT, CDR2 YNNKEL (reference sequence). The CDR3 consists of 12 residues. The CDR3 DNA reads TGTGCCAGCAGCCAACGGGGGACTGAAGCTTTCTTT. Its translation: CASSQRGTEAFF.